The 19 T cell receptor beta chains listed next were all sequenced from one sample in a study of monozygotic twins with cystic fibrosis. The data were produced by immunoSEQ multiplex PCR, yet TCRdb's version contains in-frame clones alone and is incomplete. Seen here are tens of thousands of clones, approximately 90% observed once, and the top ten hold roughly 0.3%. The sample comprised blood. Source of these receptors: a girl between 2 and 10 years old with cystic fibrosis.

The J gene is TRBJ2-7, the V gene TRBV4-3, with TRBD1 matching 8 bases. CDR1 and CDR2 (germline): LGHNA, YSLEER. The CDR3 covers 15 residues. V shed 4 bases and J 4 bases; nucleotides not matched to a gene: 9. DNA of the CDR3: TGCGCCAGCAGCCGAGGTACAGGGGGTGTGTACGAGCAGTACTTC. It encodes CASSRGTGGVYEQYF.

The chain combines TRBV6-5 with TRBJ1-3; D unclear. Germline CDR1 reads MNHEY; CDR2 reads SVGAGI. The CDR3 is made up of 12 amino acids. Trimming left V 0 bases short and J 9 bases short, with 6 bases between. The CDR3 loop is CASSYSGGTIYF. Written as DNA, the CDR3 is TGTGCCAGCAGTTACTCGGGCGGCACCATATATTTT.

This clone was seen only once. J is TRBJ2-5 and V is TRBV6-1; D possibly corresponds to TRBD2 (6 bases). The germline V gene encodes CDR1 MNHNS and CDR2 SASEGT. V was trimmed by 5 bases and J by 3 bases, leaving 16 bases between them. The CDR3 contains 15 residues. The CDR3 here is CASSPRGGREETQYF. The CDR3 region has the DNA TGTGCCAGCAGTCCCCGGGGAGGAAGAGAAGAGACCCAGTACTTC.

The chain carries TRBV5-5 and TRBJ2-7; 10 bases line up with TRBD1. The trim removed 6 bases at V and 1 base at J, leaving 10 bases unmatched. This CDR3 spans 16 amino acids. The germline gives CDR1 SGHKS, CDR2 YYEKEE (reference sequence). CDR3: CASNPGQGSLSYEQYF. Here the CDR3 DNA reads TGTGCCAGCAACCCGGGACAGGGGTCACTTTCCTACGAGCAGTACTTC. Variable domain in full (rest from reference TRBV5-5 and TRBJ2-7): DAGVTQSPTHLIKTRGQQVTLRCSPISGHKSVSWYQQVLGQGPQFIFQYYEKEERGRGNFPDRFSARQFPNYSSELNVNALLLGDSALYLCASNPGQGSLSYEQYFGPGTRLTVT.

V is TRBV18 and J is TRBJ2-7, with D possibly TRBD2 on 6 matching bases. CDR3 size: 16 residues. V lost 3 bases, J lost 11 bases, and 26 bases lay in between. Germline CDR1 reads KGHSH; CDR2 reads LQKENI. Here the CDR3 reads CASSPEGPGRGLKEYF. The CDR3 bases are TGTGCCAGCTCACCGGAGGGGCCAGGGCGTGGGCTTAAGGAGTACTTC.

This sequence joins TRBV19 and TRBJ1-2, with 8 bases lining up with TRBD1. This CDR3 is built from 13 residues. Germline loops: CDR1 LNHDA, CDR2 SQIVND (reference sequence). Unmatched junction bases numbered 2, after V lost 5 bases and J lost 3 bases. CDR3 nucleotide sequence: TGTGCCAGTAGTGAACAGGGGGACTATGGCTACACCTTC. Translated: CASSEQGDYGYTF.

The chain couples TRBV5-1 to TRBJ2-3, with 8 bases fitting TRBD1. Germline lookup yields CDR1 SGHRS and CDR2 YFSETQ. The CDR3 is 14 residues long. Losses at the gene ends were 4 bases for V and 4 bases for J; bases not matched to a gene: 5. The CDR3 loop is CASSPDRASDTQYF. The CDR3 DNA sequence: TGCGCCAGCAGCCCGGACAGGGCCTCAGATACGCAGTATTTT.

The CDR3 spells CASSVGGLESYEQYF. CDR3 coding DNA: TGTGCCAGCAGCGTAGGAGGACTAGAATCCTACGAGCAGTACTTC. The V call is TRBV9, the J call TRBJ2-7, with 7 nucleotides matching TRBD2. The CDR3 sequence is 15 residues long. J lost 1 base, V lost 0 bases, and 4 bases had no gene match. Germline lookup yields CDR1 SGDLS and CDR2 YYNGEE.

CDR3 amino acids: CAWSVRETQYF. The CDR3 coding sequence is TGTGCCTGGAGTGTAAGGGAGACCCAGTACTTC. The chain uses TRBV30 and TRBJ2-5, with D uncertain. Between the trimmed V and J ends, which lost 0 bases and 5 bases, there was a span of 4 bases. Per the germline V gene, CDR1 is GTSNPN and CDR2 is SVGIG (reference sequence). The CDR3 totals 11 residues.

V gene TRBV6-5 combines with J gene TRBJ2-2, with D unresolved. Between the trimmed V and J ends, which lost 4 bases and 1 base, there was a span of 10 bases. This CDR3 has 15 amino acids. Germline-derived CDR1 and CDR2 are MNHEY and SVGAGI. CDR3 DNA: TGTGCCAGCAGTTGGACCCCGGGGAACACCGGGGAGCTGTTTTTT. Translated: CASSWTPGNTGELFF.

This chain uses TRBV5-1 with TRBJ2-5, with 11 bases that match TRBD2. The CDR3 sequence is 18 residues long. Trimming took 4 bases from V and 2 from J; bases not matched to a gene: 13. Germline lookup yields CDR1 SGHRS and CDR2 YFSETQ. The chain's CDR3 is CASSLAGGLGSDQETQYF. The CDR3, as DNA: TGCGCCAGCAGCCTAGCGGGGGGATTAGGTTCAGATCAAGAGACCCAGTACTTC.

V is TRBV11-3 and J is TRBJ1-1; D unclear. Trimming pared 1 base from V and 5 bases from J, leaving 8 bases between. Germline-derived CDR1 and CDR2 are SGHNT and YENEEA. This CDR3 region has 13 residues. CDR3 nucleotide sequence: TGTGCCAGCAGCTTAGGGCCCCTGACTGAAGCTTTCTTT. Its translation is CASSLGPLTEAFF.

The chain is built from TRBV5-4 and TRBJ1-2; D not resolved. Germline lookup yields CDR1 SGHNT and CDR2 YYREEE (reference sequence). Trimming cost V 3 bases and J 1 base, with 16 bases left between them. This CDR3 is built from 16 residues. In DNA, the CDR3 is TGTGCCAGCAGCTCTGGTGGCACGCCCAGTAACTATGGCTACACCTTC. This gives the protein CASSSGGTPSNYGYTF.

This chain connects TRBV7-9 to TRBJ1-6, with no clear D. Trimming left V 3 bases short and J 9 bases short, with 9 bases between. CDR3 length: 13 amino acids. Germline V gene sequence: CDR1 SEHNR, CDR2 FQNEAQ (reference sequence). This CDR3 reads CASSFGSPSPLHF. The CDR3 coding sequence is TGTGCCAGCAGCTTCGGGAGTCCTTCACCCCTCCACTTT. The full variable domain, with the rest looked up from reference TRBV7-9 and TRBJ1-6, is DTGVSQNPRHKITKRGQNVTFRCDPISEHNRLYWYRQTLGQGPEFLTYFQNEAQLEKSRLLSDRFSAERPKGSFSTLEIQRTEQGDSAMYLCASSFGSPSPLHFGNGTRLTVT.

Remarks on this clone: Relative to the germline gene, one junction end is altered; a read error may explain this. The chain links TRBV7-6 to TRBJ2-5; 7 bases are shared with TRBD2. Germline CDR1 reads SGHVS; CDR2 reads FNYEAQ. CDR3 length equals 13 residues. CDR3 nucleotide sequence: TGTGCCAGCAGTTTAGCGGGCCCAGAGACCCAGTACTTC. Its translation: CASSLAGPETQYF.

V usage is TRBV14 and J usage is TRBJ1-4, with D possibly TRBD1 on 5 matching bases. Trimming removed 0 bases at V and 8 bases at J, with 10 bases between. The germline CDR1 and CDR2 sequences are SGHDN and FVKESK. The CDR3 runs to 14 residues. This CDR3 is CASSQDRWTEKLFF. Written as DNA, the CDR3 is TGTGCCAGCAGCCAAGATAGGTGGACAGAAAAACTGTTTTTT.

The DNA for the CDR3 is TGTGCCAGCAGTTACCATGCGGGTGAAGCTTTCTTT. Translating it yields CASSYHAGEAFF. This sequence joins TRBV6-5 and TRBJ1-1; D is uncertain. CDR1 MNHEY and CDR2 SVGAGI come from the germline V gene. The CDR3 is 12 amino acids. Trimming shortened V by 2 bases and J by 7 bases, and 8 bases separated the two germline ends.

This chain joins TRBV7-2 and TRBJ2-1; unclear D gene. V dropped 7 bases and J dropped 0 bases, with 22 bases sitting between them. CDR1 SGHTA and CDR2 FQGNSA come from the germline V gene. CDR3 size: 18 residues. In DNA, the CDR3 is TGTGCCAGCATATCGTACTACCGTTTGGAAAGCTCCTACAATGAGCAGTTCTTC. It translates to CASISYYRLESSYNEQFF.

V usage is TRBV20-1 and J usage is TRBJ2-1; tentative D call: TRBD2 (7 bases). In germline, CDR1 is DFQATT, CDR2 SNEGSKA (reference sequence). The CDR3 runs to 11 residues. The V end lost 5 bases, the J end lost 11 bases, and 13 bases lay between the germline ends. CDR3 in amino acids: CSAPRGGKQFF. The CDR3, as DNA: TGCAGTGCTCCGAGGGGGGGCAAGCAGTTCTTC.